This TCR beta chain was documented in a study of blood T cell repertoires in COVID-19 (dated by TCRdb to about 2020). Notes on the research overall: Samples from collaborators originated in the United States, Italy and Spain and spanned both the acute and convalescent phases of COVID-19. The prospective study material was composed of cDNA or gDNA derived from T cells, B-cell-depleted T cells, or PBMCs. Subjects who had been exposed to COVID-19, were actively infected with it, or had recovered from it provided the deeply sampled blood TCRbeta repertoires that made up the dataset. A freely available public database, intended as a resource for researchers studying the immune response to SARS-CoV-2, is where the repertoires were released. Samples were obtained from the ongoing ImmuneRACE study (first 160 participants) and from some 1,300 subjects provided by 6 global collaborators. The sample metadata nearly always contained a de-identified subject ID, COVID-19 status, age in years and sex. HLA class I and class II types, where available, came from metadata supplied by the sample provider rather than from assay-based typing.

Overall results and qualifications from the work: The amount of clinical and demographic metadata varied by source and participant and was provided uncurated.

The CDR3 spans 15 residues, from the cysteine through the phenylalanine. Just CDR3 DNA is preserved here, 45 bases in frame from base 1. Via the germline V gene (reference sequence), CDR1 is SEHNR and CDR2 FQNEAQ. V is reduced by 0 bases and J by 10 bases, leaving a spacing of 13 bases between them. Each collaborating institution followed its own protocols to collect whole blood in K2EDTA tubes. For TCRbeta analysis, collaborator samples were shipped as frozen whole blood, as isolated PBMCs, or as DNA extracted from either sample type. TCRbeta CDR3 regions were amplified from genomic DNA using the immunoSEQ Assay, a bias-controlled multiplex PCR. In the source study's methods: Nucleated cell counts per sample were estimated from amplification of reference gene primers within the assay. To quantify the absolute abundance of each unique TCRbeta CDR3 rearrangement, sequence reads were collapsed and filtered. For each sample, productive Simpson clonality was calculated as the square root of Simpson's diversity index across productive rearrangements. TCRdb mirrors the immuneACCESS table, restricted to in-frame sequences. Some clones are absent from its copies; in checked studies, under half trace to an unresolved V gene, and the reason for the others is unknown. For V, J and clone size, that table is used; D and trimming come from the DNA. Counted in this sample were about 220,000 clones; more than 70% of them appeared once. The ten largest clonotypes hold around 13% of the sample.

Concerning this clone: What this receptor recognizes is not known. Nothing much larger sits one base from this clone, and base qualities are not available.

The sequence joins TRBV7-9 to TRBJ1-6, with no D gene named confidently. The TCR was taken from a human donor in a cohort sampled during active COVID-19. The sequenced sample consisted of peripheral blood. The DNA reads TGTGCCAGCAGCTTAGCAGGAGCATCTTCATCACCCCTCCACTTT. Its protein product is CASSLAGASSSPLHF.